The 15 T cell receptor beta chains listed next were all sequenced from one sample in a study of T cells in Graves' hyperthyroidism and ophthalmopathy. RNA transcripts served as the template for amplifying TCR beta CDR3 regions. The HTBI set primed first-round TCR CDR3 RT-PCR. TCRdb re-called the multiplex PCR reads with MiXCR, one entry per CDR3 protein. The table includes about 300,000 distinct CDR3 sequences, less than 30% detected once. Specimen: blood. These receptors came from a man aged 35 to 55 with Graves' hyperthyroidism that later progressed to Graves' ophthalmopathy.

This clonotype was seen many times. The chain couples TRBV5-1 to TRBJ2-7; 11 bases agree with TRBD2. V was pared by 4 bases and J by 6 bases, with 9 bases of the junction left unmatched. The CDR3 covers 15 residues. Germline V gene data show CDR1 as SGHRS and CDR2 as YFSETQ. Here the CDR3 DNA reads TGCGCCAGCAGCCCCGGGACTAGCGGTTTCTCCGAGCAGTACTTC. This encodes CASSPGTSGFSEQYF.

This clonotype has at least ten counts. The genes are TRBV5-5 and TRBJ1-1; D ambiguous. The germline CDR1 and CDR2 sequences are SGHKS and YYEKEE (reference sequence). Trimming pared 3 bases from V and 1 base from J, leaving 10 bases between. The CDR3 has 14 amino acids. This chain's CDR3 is CASSSQAENTEAFF. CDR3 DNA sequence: TGTGCCAGCAGCTCGCAGGCGGAGAACACTGAAGCTTTCTTT. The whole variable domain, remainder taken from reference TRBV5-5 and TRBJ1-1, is DAGVTQSPTHLIKTRGQQVTLRCSPISGHKSVSWYQQVLGQGPQFIFQYYEKEERGRGNFPDRFSARQFPNYSSELNVNALLLGDSALYLCASSSQAENTEAFFGQGTRLTVV.

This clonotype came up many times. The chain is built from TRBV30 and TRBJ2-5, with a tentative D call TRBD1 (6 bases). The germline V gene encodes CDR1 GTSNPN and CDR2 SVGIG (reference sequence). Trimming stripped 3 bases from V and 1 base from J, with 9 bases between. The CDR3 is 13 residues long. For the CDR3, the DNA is TGTGCCTGGAGCCCGGACAGCCAAGAGACCCAGTACTTC. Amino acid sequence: CAWSPDSQETQYF.

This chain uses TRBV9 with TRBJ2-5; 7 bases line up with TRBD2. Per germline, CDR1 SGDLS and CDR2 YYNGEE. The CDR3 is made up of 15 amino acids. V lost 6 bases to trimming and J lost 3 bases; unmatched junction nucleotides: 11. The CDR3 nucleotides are TGTGCCAGCAACCGAGCGGAGGCGGGGGAAGAGACCCAGTACTTC. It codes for CASNRAEAGEETQYF.

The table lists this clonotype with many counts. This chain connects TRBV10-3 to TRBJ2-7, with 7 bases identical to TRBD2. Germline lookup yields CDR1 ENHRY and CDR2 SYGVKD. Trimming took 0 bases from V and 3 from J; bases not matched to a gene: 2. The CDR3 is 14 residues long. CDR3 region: CAISESGTNYEQYF. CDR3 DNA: TGTGCCATCAGTGAGTCCGGGACTAACTACGAGCAGTACTTC.

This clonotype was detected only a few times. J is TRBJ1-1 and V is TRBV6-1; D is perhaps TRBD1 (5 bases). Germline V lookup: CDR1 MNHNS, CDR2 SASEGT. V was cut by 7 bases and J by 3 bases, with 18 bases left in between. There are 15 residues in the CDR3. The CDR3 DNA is TGTGCCAGCATCGTACAATCGGGACGTGACACTGAAGCTTTCTTT. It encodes CASIVQSGRDTEAFF.

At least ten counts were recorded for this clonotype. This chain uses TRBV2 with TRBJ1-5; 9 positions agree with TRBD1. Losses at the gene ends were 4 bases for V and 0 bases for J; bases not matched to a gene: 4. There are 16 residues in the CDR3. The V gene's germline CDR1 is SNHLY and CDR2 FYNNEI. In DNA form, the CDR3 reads TGTGCCAGCAGTGGAGGGACAGGGTTTAGCAATCAGCCCCAGCATTTT. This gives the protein CASSGGTGFSNQPQHF.

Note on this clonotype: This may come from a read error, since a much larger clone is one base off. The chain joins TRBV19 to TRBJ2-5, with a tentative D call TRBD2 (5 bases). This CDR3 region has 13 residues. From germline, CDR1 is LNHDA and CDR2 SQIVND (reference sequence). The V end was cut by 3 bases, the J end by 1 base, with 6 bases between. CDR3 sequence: CASSIAGQETQYF. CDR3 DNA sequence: TGTGCCAGTAGTATCGCGGGCCAAGAGACCCAGTACTTC.

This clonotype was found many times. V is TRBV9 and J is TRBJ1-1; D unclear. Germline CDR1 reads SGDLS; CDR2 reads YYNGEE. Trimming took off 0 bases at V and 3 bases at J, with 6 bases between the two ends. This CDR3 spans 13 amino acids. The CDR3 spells CASSVVTYTEAFF. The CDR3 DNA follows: TGTGCCAGCAGCGTAGTCACATACACTGAAGCTTTCTTT.

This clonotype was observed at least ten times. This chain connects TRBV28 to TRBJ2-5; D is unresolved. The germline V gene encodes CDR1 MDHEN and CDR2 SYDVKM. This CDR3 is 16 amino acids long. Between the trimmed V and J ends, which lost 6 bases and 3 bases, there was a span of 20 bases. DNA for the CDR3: TGTGCCAGCAGCTTAGACCAAGTGTGGGGTAAAGAGACCCAGTACTTC. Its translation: CASSLDQVWGKETQYF.

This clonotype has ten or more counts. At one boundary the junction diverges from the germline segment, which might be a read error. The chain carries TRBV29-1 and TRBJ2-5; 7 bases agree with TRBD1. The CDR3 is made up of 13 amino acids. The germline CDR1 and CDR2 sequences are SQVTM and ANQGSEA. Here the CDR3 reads CSVPQGSQETRYF. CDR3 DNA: TGCAGCGTCCCACAGGGGTCCCAAGAGACCCGGTACTTC.

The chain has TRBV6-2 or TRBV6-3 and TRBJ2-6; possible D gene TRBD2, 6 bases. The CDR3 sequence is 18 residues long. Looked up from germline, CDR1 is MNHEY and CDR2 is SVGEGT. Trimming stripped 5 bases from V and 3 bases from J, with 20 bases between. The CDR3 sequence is CASSPPAGRIDGANVLTF. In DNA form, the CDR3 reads TGTGCCAGCAGTCCCCCGGCAGGGAGGATAGATGGGGCCAACGTCCTGACTTTC.

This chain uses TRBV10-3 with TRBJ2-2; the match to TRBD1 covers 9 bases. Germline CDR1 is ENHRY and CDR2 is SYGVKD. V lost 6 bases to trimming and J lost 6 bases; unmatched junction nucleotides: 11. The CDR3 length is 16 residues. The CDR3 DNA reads TGTGCCATCAGCCGGAGGACAGGGGAAATCGCCGGGGAGCTGTTTTTT. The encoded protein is CAISRRTGEIAGELFF.

CDR3 protein: CASNYQATDFSGNTIYF. The CDR3 DNA reads TGTGCCAGCAACTATCAGGCGACGGATTTCTCTGGAAACACCATATATTTT. The V and J genes are TRBV11-2 and TRBJ1-3; no clear D gene. V lost 7 bases and J lost 0, with 19 bases in between. The germline CDR1 and CDR2 sequences are SGHAT and FQNNGV. The CDR3 covers 17 residues.

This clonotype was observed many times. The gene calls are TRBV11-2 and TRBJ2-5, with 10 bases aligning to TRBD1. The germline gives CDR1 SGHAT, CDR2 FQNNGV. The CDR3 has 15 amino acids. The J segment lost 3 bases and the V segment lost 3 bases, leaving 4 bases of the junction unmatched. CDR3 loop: CASSFWTGGKETQYF. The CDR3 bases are TGTGCCAGCAGCTTTTGGACAGGGGGAAAAGAGACCCAGTACTTC.